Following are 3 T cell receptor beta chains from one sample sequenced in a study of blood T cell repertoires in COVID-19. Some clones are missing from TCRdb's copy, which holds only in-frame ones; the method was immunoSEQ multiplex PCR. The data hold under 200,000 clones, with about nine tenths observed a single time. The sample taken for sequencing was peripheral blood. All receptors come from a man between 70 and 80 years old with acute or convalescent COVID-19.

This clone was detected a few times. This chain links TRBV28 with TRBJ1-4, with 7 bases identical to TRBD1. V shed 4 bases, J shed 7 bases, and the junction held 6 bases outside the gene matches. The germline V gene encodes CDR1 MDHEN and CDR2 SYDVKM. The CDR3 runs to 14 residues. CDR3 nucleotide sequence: TGTGCCAGCAGTTCTACAGGGGTACGTGAAAAACTGTTTTTT. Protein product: CASSSTGVREKLFF. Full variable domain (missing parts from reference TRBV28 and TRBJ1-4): DVKVTQSSRYLVKRTGEKVFLECVQDMDHENMFWYRQDPGLGLRLIYFSYDVKMKEKGDIPEGYSVSREKKERFSLILESASTNQTSMYLCASSSTGVREKLFFGSGTQLSVL.

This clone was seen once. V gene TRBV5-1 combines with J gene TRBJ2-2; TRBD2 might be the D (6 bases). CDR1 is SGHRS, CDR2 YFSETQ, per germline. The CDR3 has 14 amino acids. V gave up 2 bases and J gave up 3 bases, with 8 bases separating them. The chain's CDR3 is CASSLGGDTGELFF. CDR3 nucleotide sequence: TGCGCCAGCAGCTTAGGAGGGGACACCGGGGAGCTGTTTTTT. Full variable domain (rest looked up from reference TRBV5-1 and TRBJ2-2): KAGVTQTPRYLIKTRGQQVTLSCSPISGHRSVSWYQQTPGQGLQFLFEYFSETQRNKGNFPGRFSGRQFSNSRSEMNVSTLELGDSALYLCASSLGGDTGELFFGEGSRLTVL.

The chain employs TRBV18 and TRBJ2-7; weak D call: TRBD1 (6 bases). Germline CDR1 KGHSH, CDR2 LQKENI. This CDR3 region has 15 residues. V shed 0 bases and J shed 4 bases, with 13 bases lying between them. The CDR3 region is CASSPPSGARYEQYF. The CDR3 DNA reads TGTGCCAGCTCACCACCATCAGGGGCGCGTTACGAGCAGTACTTC.